This entry lists 8 T cell receptor beta chains sequenced from one sample in a study of blood T cell repertoires in COVID-19. Profiling relied on immunoSEQ multiplex PCR, and the TCRdb table lists in-frame clones only, not all of them. The sample consists of about 400,000 clones, 88% of them appearing once. The specimen was PBMCs or T cells enriched from blood (not recorded which). These receptors all come from a woman between 40 and 55 years old with acute COVID-19.

The rearrangement joins TRBV23-1 to TRBJ2-3; TRBD2 might be the D (5 bases). TRBV23-1 carries the ORF label, with uncertain function. V lost 3 bases and J 2 bases, leaving 9 bases between the germline ends. There are 14 residues in the CDR3. The CDR3 DNA sequence: TGCGCCAGCAGTCACCCGACTAACACAGATACGCAGTATTTT. Translation gives CASSHPTNTDTQYF.

The V gene is TRBV11-2, the J gene TRBJ2-7; TRBD1 aligns across 7 bases. The CDR3 is made up of 13 amino acids. Unmatched junction bases numbered 7, after V lost 6 bases and J lost 5 bases. Germline V gene lookup returns CDR1 SGHAT and CDR2 FQNNGV. CDR3 DNA: TGTGCCAGCAGACACAGGGGTGGGGACGAGCAGTACTTC. Translated, it gives CASRHRGGDEQYF.

This clone was recorded many times. This chain links TRBV29-1 with TRBJ1-2; D remains ambiguous. The CDR3 consists of 15 residues. Trimming removed 0 bases from V and 6 bases from J, with 17 bases in between. Germline values: CDR1 SQVTM, CDR2 ANQGSEA. This CDR3 is CSVEDRAHDLHGYTF. As DNA, the CDR3 is TGCAGCGTTGAAGATCGCGCTCACGATCTTCATGGCTACACCTTC.

The chain uses TRBV5-6 and TRBJ2-1; a weak D match, TRBD1 (5 bases). The germline V gene encodes CDR1 SGHDT and CDR2 YYEEEE. Trimming pared 0 bases from V and 8 bases from J, leaving 12 bases between. This CDR3 has 14 residues. This chain's CDR3 is CASSLVPGLDEQFF. In DNA form, the CDR3 reads TGTGCCAGCAGCTTGGTGCCAGGGTTGGATGAGCAGTTCTTC.

This clone was seen a handful of times. The V and J genes are TRBV21-1 and TRBJ1-4; TRBD1 was called by the table and not checked on the DNA. TRBV21-1 is tagged as a pseudogene. The CDR3 covers 21 residues. The CDR3 is CASSKGEQGSVWQWTNEKLFF. The CDR3 DNA reads TGTGCCAGCAGCAAAGGGGAGCAGGGGTCGGTTTGGCAATGGACTAATGAAAAACTGTTTTTT.

The rearrangement joins TRBV6-6 to TRBJ2-3; D is perhaps TRBD2 (5 bases). Trimming cost V 5 bases and J 0 bases, with 9 bases left between them. The CDR3 totals 14 residues. Germline V CDR1 and CDR2: MNHNY, SVGAGI (reference sequence). CDR3: CASSDSASTDTQYF. Written as DNA, the CDR3 is TGTGCCAGCAGTGATAGCGCTAGCACAGATACGCAGTATTTT.

This chain's CDR3 is CATSEQGANQPQHF. In DNA, the CDR3 is TGTGCCACCAGTGAGCAGGGCGCCAATCAGCCCCAGCATTTT. The chain joins TRBV24-1 to TRBJ1-5; TRBD1 is a possible D gene (5 bases). From germline, CDR1 is KGHDR and CDR2 SFDVKD. This CDR3 contains 14 residues. The ends were cut back, 4 bases at V and 3 bases at J, with 9 bases in the middle.

This chain uses TRBV5-1 with TRBJ1-3; the match to TRBD1 covers 7 bases. V lost 1 base and J lost 0; bases outside the gene matches: 4. This CDR3 spans 16 amino acids. Germline CDR1 reads SGHRS; CDR2 reads YFSETQ. The CDR3 region has the DNA TGCGCCAGCAGCTTGACAGGGACAGACTCTGGAAACACCATATATTTT. Translating it yields CASSLTGTDSGNTIYF. Full variable domain (remainder filled in from reference TRBV5-1 and TRBJ1-3): KAGVTQTPRYLIKTRGQQVTLSCSPISGHRSVSWYQQTPGQGLQFLFEYFSETQRNKGNFPGRFSGRQFSNSRSEMNVSTLELGDSALYLCASSLTGTDSGNTIYFGEGSWLTVV.